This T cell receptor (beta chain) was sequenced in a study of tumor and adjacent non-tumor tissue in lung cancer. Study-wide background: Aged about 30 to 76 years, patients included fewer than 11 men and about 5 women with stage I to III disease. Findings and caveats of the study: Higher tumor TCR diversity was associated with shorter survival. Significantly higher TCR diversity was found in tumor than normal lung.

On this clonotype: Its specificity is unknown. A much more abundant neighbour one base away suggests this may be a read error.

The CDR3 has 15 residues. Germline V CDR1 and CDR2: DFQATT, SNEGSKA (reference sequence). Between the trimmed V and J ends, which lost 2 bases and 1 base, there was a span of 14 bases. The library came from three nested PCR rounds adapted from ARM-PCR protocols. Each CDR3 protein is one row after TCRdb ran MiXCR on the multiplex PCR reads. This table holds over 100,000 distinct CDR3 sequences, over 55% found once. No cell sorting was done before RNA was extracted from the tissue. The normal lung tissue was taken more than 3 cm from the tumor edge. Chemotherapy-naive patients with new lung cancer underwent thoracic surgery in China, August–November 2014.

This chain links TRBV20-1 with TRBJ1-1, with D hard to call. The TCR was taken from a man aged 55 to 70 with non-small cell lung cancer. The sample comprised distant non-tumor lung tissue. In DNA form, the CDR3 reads TGCAGTGCTAGAAGGGCAGGAGGACGGAACACTGAAGCTTTCTTT. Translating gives CSARRAGGRNTEAFF.